The 22 T cell receptor beta chains below were found in one sample sequenced in a study of shared clonotypes between healthy human individuals. Sequencing was performed with immunoSEQ multiplex PCR; in TCRdb, only in-frame clones are kept and a portion is missing. The data show under 1,100,000 clones, around 82% seen once. Specimen: memory CD4+ T cells from PBMCs. Subset described: CD45RA-negative fraction. These receptors all come from a man aged 18 to 30 in good health. Some clones in this sample may be carry-over from other donors' samples.

The gene calls are TRBV28 and TRBJ2-6; D might be TRBD1 (6 bases). The CDR3 consists of 16 residues. The germline V gene has CDR1 MDHEN and CDR2 SYDVKM. Trimming left V 5 bases short and J 4 bases short, with 15 bases between. Here the CDR3 reads CASSANRVWGANVLTF. Here the CDR3 DNA reads TGTGCCAGCAGTGCGAACAGGGTATGGGGGGCCAACGTCCTGACTTTC. The full variable domain, completed using reference TRBV28 and TRBJ2-6, is DVKVTQSSRYLVKRTGEKVFLECVQDMDHENMFWYRQDPGLGLRLIYFSYDVKMKEKGDIPEGYSVSREKKERFSLILESASTNQTSMYLCASSANRVWGANVLTFGAGSRLTVL.

As concerns this clone: Other DNA sequences of this sample code for an identical CDR3. DNA for the CDR3: TGCGCCAGCAGCTTACCCGGACTAGCGGGAGGCAATGAGCAGTTCTTC. This codes for CASSLPGLAGGNEQFF. The chain links TRBV5-1 to TRBJ2-1; TRBD2 matches at 14 bases. V gave up 2 bases and J gave up 6 bases; unmatched junction bases: 4. Looked up from germline, CDR1 is SGHRS and CDR2 is YFSETQ. CDR3 size: 16 residues.

V usage is TRBV5-6 and J usage is TRBJ2-5, with D tentatively TRBD2 (7 bases). The length of the CDR3 is 15 residues. The germline CDR1 and CDR2 sequences are SGHDT and YYEEEE. Trimming cost V 7 bases and J 9 bases, with 25 bases left between them. The CDR3 DNA follows: TGTGCCAGCGGCTCGCGGGGGCGAAAGAGGGTGGCCCAGTACTTC. Its protein is CASGSRGRKRVAQYF.

On this clone: Distinct nucleotide sequences in the sample also encode this CDR3. This rearrangement joins TRBV28 to TRBJ1-2; maybe TRBD1 (5 bases). CDR1 and CDR2 (germline): MDHEN, SYDVKM. This CDR3 comprises 13 residues. Trimming removed 3 bases at V and 3 bases at J, with 8 bases between. Written as DNA, the CDR3 is TGTGCCAGCAGTTTGGGGACGGACTATGGCTACACCTTC. The encoded protein is CASSLGTDYGYTF.

The V call is TRBV18, the J call TRBJ2-1; D remains ambiguous. V lost 5 bases and J 3 bases, leaving 11 bases between the germline ends. The germline V gene encodes CDR1 KGHSH and CDR2 LQKENI. The CDR3 extends over 14 amino acids. The CDR3 bases are TGTGCCAGCTCATCGTTAGTCGGCTACAATGAGCAGTTCTTC. Translating it yields CASSSLVGYNEQFF.

The rearrangement uses TRBV2 and TRBJ2-7, with 11 bases fitting TRBD2. Germline CDR1 reads SNHLY; CDR2 reads FYNNEI. Trimming cost V 5 bases and J 6 bases; bases outside gene matches: 9. This CDR3 has 15 amino acids. CDR3 sequence (DNA): TGTGCCAGCAGTCTATTTTTTAGCGGGAGGGTCGAGCAGTACTTC. Translation: CASSLFFSGRVEQYF. Together with reference TRBV2 and TRBJ2-7, the CDR3 gives the full variable domain: EPEVTQTPSHQVTQMGQEVILRCVPISNHLYFYWYRQILGQKVEFLVSFYNNEISEKSEIFDDQFSVERPDGSNFTLKIRSTKLEDSAMYFCASSLFFSGRVEQYFGPGTRLTVT.

The rearrangement links TRBV27 to TRBJ2-3; D perhaps matches TRBD2 (5 bases). Trimming cost V 2 bases and J 3 bases, with 15 bases left between them. This CDR3 contains 16 residues. Germline CDR1 reads MNHEY; CDR2 reads SMNVEV (reference sequence). CDR3 in amino acids: CASSLQPSSPTDTQYF. The CDR3 region has the DNA TGTGCCAGCAGTTTACAGCCTAGCAGTCCTACAGATACGCAGTATTTT.

This clone was found once. The chain combines TRBV27 with TRBJ2-1; D gene uncertain. Germline V gives CDR1 MNHEY, CDR2 SMNVEV (reference sequence). V lost 5 bases to trimming and J lost 4 bases, with 9 bases between them. This CDR3 comprises 13 residues. The CDR3 bases are TGTGCCAGCAGTCCCACAGCTTACAATGAGCAGTTCTTC. The encoded protein is CASSPTAYNEQFF.

The V call is TRBV30, the J call TRBJ2-1, with D uncertain. V was trimmed by 1 base and J by 9 bases, leaving 7 bases between them. The length of the CDR3 is 11 residues. Germline V gene lookup returns CDR1 GTSNPN and CDR2 SVGIG (reference sequence). The CDR3 region is CAWSGSVEQFF. As DNA, the CDR3 is TGTGCCTGGAGTGGAAGCGTTGAGCAGTTCTTC.

This clone occurred once. This chain connects TRBV5-6 to TRBJ2-7; TRBD2 matches 8 bases. V was clipped by 4 bases and J by 3 bases; unmatched bases: 9. Germline CDR1 and CDR2: SGHDT and YYEEEE. The CDR3 consists of 15 residues. CDR3 in DNA: TGTGCCAGCAGCCTCCTCCGGGGGGGGGACTACGAGCAGTACTTC. Translation gives CASSLLRGGDYEQYF.

CDR3 residues: CASSQDLGEQFF. The CDR3 bases are TGCGCCAGCAGCCAAGATCTGGGGGAGCAGTTCTTC. The chain has TRBV4-1 and TRBJ2-1; no reliable D call. The V end was cut by 0 bases, the J end by 10 bases, with 7 bases between. This CDR3 is 12 amino acids long. CDR1 and CDR2 (germline): MGHRA, YSYEKL.

The chain employs TRBV29-1 and TRBJ2-7; 9 bases line up with TRBD2. Germline V CDR1 and CDR2: SQVTM, ANQGSEA. This CDR3 has 14 residues. V gave up 8 bases and J gave up 1 base; unmatched junction bases: 9. The CDR3 reads CSYSARGGSYEQYF. CDR3 nucleotide sequence: TGCAGCTACTCCGCGCGGGGGGGTTCCTACGAGCAGTACTTC.

CDR3 amino acids: CASSDFRTGGYEQYF. In DNA form, the CDR3 reads TGTGCCAGCAGCGACTTTAGGACAGGGGGCTACGAGCAGTACTTC. The chain has TRBV7-8 and TRBJ2-7; 10 nucleotides match TRBD1. V lost 5 bases and J lost 3; bases outside the gene matches: 7. CDR3 size: 15 residues. The germline V gene encodes CDR1 SGHVS and CDR2 FQNEAQ.

The sample holds many counts of this clone. V and J are TRBV14 and TRBJ2-5; TRBD1 agrees at 7 bases. Germline V gene data show CDR1 as SGHDN and CDR2 as FVKESK. The CDR3 is made up of 15 amino acids. J was trimmed by 4 bases and V by 3 bases; bases with no gene match: 8. The CDR3 coding sequence is TGTGCCAGCAGCCAGACAGGGAAGAGGGGAGAGACCCAGTACTTC. This translates into CASSQTGKRGETQYF.

This rearrangement joins TRBV2 to TRBJ2-5, with D uncertain. V lost 5 bases and J 10 bases, leaving 11 bases between the germline ends. The germline V gene encodes CDR1 SNHLY and CDR2 FYNNEI. CDR3 length equals 11 residues. The CDR3 protein is CASSPMFGQYF. CDR3 nucleotides: TGTGCCAGCAGTCCTATGTTCGGCCAGTACTTC.

The chain is built from TRBV6-6 and TRBJ1-1, with D perhaps matching TRBD1 (6 bases). Germline-derived CDR1 and CDR2 are MNHNY and SVGAGI (reference sequence). CDR3 length: 14 residues. Deletions cut 3 bases from V and 1 base from J, with 9 bases between. DNA for the CDR3: TGTGCCAGCAGTTATCAGGGGCAGAACACTGAAGCTTTCTTT. Translating gives CASSYQGQNTEAFF.

This sequence joins TRBV4-2 and TRBJ1-5; possible D gene TRBD1, 5 bases. The CDR3 spans 15 residues. Germline CDR1 LGHNA, CDR2 YNFKEQ. Trimming pared 2 bases from V and 6 bases from J, leaving 14 bases between. The DNA of the CDR3 is TGTGCCAGCAGCCAAAGCAGAGGGGACGGTCAGCCCCAGCATTTT. Translating it yields CASSQSRGDGQPQHF.

V is TRBV10-1 and J is TRBJ2-2; 14 nucleotides align to TRBD2. CDR1 WNHNN and CDR2 SYGVQD come from the germline V gene (reference sequence). This CDR3 is 17 amino acids long. The junction had 4 bases not matched to a gene; V was cut back by 5 bases and J by 2 bases. The CDR3 reads CASSRGLAGVNTGELFF. The CDR3 DNA sequence: TGCGCCAGCAGTAGGGGACTAGCGGGAGTTAACACCGGGGAGCTGTTTTTT.

J is TRBJ1-1 and V is TRBV28; 11 bases are a match to TRBD1. V was clipped by 3 bases and J by 10 bases; unmatched bases: 7. The CDR3 runs to 14 residues. The germline V gene has CDR1 MDHEN and CDR2 SYDVKM. For the CDR3, the DNA is TGTGCCAGCAGTTTCCTAGGACAGGGGGCGACAGCTTTCTTT. Its translation: CASSFLGQGATAFF.

This chain connects TRBV1 to TRBJ2-6. TRBV1 corresponds to a pseudogene. CDR3 size: 18 residues. This CDR3 reads CTSSQEGRRGPGANVLTF. CDR3 in DNA: TGCACCAGCAGCCAAGAAGGTAGACGGGGGCCTGGGGCCAACGTCCTGACTTTC.

V is TRBV11-2 and J is TRBJ2-7; D possibly corresponds to TRBD1 (6 bases). The CDR3 totals 14 residues. Germline assignment: CDR1 SGHAT and CDR2 FQNNGV. V was shortened by 5 bases and J by 7 bases, with 18 bases between the two germline ends. The CDR3 sequence is CASSLESGAWEQYF. DNA of the CDR3: TGTGCCAGCAGCCTGGAGTCAGGGGCGTGGGAGCAGTACTTC.

The rearrangement uses TRBV28 and TRBJ2-7; D is possibly TRBD2 (5 bases). Per the germline V gene, CDR1 is MDHEN and CDR2 is SYDVKM. Trimming removed 5 bases at V and 0 bases at J, with 17 bases between. The CDR3 is made up of 16 amino acids. The CDR3: CASSPNMWGASYEQYF. CDR3 in DNA: TGTGCCAGCAGTCCCAACATGTGGGGAGCCTCCTACGAGCAGTACTTC. Supplemented by reference TRBV28 and TRBJ2-7, the full variable domain reads DVKVTQSSRYLVKRTGEKVFLECVQDMDHENMFWYRQDPGLGLRLIYFSYDVKMKEKGDIPEGYSVSREKKERFSLILESASTNQTSMYLCASSPNMWGASYEQYFGPGTRLTVT.